This T cell receptor beta chain was sequenced in a study of PD-1 blockade in classical Hodgkin lymphoma. Broader study findings: Patients with an early start, nivolumab under 1 year after ASCT, were excluded. Complete responders had baseline diversity similar to newly diagnosed patients. Repertoire differences have undefined causes, possibly disease activity or prior therapy.

A word on this clone: The antigen remains undetermined.

All patients relapsed after autologous stem cell transplantation, and brentuximab vedotin exposure varied. Relapsed/refractory classical Hodgkin lymphoma patients had complete, partial or progressive responses. The repertoire was sequenced with immunoSEQ multiplex PCR; TCRdb's copy has only in-frame clones and lacks some. Of around 96,000 clones in the sample, over 70% are singletons; the top ten hold 12%. The sample in question was peripheral blood mononuclear cells (PBMCs), obtained at baseline. The clonotype comes from a human donor with classical Hodgkin lymphoma.

The CDR3 DNA sequence: TGTGCCAGCAGCTCCACAGGGGCTGAGACCCAGTACTTC. It codes for CASSSTGAETQYF. V gene TRBV7-9 combines with J gene TRBJ2-5; 7 bases agree with TRBD1. V shed 4 bases, J shed 5 bases, and the junction held 4 bases outside the gene matches. Germline V CDR1 and CDR2: SEHNR, FQNEAQ (reference sequence). The CDR3 extends over 13 amino acids. The full variable domain, completed using reference TRBV7-9 and TRBJ2-5, is DTGVSQNPRHKITKRGQNVTFRCDPISEHNRLYWYRQTLGQGPEFLTYFQNEAQLEKSRLLSDRFSAERPKGSFSTLEIQRTEQGDSAMYLCASSSTGAETQYFGPGTRLLVL.